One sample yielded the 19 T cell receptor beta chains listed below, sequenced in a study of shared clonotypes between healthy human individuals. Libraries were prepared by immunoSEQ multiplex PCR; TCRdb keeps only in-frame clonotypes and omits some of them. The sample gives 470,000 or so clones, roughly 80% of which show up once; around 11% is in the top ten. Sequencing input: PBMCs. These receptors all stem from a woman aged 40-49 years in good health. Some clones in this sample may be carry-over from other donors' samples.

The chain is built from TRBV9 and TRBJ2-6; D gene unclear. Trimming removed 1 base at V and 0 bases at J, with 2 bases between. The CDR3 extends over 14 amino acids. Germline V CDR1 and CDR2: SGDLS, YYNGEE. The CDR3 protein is CASSVTSGANVLTF. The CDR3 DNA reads TGTGCCAGCAGCGTAACCTCTGGGGCCAACGTCCTGACTTTC.

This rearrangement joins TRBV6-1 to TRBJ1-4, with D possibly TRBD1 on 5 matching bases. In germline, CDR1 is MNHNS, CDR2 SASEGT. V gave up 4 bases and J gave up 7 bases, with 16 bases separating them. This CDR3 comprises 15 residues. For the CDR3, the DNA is TGTGCCAGCAGTGTACCGGGACGGAGCGGTGAAAAACTGTTTTTT. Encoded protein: CASSVPGRSGEKLFF.

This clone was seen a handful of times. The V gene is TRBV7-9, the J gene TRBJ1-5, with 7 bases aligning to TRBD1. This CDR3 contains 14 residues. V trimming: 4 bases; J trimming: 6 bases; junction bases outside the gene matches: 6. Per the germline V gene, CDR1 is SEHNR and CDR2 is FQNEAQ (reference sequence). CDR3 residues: CASSSTGERQPQHF. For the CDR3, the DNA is TGTGCCAGCAGCTCTACAGGGGAACGTCAGCCCCAGCATTTT. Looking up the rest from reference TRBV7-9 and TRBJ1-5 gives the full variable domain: DTGVSQNPRHKITKRGQNVTFRCDPISEHNRLYWYRQTLGQGPEFLTYFQNEAQLEKSRLLSDRFSAERPKGSFSTLEIQRTEQGDSAMYLCASSSTGERQPQHFGDGTRLSIL.

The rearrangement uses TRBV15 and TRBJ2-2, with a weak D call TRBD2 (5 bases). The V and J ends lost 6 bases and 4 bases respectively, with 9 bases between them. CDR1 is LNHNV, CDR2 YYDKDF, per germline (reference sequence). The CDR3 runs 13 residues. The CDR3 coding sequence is TGTGCCACCAGACCGGGAACCACCGGGGAGCTGTTTTTT. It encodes CATRPGTTGELFF. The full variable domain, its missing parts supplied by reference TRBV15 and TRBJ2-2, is DAMVIQNPRYQVTQFGKPVTLSCSQTLNHNVMYWYQQKSSQAPKLLFHYYDKDFNNEADTPDNFQSRRPNTSFCFLDIRSPGLGDTAMYLCATRPGTTGELFFGEGSRLTVL.

Written as DNA, the CDR3 is TGTGCCAGCAGCTTAGCGCCGGCAGACCGGGAGACCCAGTACTTC. It codes for CASSLAPADRETQYF. The V call is TRBV7-9, the J call TRBJ2-5; D remains unclear. CDR1 and CDR2 from the germline V gene are SEHNR and FQNEAQ (reference sequence). The CDR3 totals 15 residues. Trimming took off 0 bases at V and 5 bases at J, with 13 bases between the two ends.

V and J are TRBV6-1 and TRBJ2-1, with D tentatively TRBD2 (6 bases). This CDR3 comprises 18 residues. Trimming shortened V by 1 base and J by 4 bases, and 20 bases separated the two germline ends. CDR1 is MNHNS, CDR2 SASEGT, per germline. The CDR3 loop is CASSEVGGPAGSYNEQFF. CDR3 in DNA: TGTGCCAGCAGTGAAGTGGGGGGACCTGCAGGGTCTTACAATGAGCAGTTCTTC.

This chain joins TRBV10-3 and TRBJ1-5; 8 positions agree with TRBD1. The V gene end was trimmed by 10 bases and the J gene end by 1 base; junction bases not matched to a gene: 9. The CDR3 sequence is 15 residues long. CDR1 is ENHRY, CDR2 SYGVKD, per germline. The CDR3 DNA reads TGTGCCACCGCCGGGACAGGTCAAAGCAATCAGCCCCAGCATTTT. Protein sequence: CATAGTGQSNQPQHF.

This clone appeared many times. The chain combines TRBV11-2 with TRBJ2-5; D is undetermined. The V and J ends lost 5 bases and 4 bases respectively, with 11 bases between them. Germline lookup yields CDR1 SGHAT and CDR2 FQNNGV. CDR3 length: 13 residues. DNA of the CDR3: TGTGCCAGCAGCCCTGGCCCAAGAGAGACCCAGTACTTC. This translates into CASSPGPRETQYF. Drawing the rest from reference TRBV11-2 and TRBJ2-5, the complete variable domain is EAGVAQSPRYKIIEKRQSVAFWCNPISGHATLYWYQQILGQGPKLLIQFQNNGVVDDSQLPKDRFSAERLKGVDSTLKIQPAKLEDSAVYLCASSPGPRETQYFGPGTRLLVL.

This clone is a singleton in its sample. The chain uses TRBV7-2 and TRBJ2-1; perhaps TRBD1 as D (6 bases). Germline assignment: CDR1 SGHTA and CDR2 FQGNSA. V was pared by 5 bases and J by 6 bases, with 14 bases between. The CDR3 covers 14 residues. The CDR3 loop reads CASSPIWGLNEQFF. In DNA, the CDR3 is TGTGCCAGCAGCCCCATATGGGGGCTCAATGAGCAGTTCTTC.

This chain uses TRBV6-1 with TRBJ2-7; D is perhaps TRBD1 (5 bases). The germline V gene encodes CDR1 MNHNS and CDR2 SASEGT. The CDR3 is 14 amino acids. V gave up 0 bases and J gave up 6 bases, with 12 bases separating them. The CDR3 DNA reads TGTGCCAGCAGTGAAGCGCGCAGGGCGCGCGAGCAGTACTTC. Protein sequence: CASSEARRAREQYF.

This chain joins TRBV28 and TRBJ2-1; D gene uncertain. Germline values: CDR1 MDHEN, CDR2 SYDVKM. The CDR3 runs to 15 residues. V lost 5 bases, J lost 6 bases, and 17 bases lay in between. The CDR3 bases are TGTGCCAGCAGTATCCGACTCTTCCGACCCAATGAGCAGTTCTTC. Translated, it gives CASSIRLFRPNEQFF.

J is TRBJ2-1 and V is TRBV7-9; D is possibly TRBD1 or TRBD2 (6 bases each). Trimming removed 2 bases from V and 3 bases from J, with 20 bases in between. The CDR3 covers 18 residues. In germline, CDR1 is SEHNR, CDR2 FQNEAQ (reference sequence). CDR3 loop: CASSLTEVGGGFYNEQFF. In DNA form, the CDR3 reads TGTGCCAGCAGCTTAACTGAGGTGGGGGGCGGATTCTACAATGAGCAGTTCTTC.

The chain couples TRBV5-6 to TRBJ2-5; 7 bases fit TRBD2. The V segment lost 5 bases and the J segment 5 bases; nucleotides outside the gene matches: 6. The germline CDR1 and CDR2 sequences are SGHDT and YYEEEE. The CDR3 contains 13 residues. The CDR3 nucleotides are TGTGCCAGCAGTAGACTAGCCCGGGAGACCCAGTACTTC. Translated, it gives CASSRLARETQYF.

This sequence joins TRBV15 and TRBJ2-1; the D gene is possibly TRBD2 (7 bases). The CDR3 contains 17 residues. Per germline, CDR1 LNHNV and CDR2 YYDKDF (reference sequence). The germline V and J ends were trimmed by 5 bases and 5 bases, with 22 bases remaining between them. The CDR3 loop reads CATSSRLPGAGDNEQFF. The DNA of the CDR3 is TGTGCCACCAGCTCACGTCTACCGGGGGCGGGGGACAATGAGCAGTTCTTC.

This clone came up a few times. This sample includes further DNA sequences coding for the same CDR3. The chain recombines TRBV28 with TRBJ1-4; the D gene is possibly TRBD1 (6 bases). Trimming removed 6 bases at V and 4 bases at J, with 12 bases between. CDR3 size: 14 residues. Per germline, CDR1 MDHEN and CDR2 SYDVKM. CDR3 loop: CASSSGGYNEKLFF. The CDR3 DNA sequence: TGTGCCAGCAGCTCGGGGGGCTATAATGAAAAACTGTTTTTT.

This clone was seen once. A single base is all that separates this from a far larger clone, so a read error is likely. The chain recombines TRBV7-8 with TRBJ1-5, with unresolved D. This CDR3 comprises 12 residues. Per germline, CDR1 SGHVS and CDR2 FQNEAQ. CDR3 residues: CASGRSNRPQHF. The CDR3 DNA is TGTGCCAGCGGGCGGAGCAATCGGCCCCAGCATTTT.

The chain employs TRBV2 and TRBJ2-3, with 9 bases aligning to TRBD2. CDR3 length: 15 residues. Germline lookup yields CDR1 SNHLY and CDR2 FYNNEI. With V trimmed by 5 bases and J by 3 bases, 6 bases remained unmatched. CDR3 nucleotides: TGTGCCAGCAGTAAACTACTAGCGGGTACAGATACGCAGTATTTT. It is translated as CASSKLLAGTDTQYF.

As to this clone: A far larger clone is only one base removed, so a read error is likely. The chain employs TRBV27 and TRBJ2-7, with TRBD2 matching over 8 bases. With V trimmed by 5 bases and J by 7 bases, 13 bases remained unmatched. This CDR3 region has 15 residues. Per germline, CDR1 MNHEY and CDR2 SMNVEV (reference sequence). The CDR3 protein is CASSLFAGGLPEQYF. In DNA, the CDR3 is TGTGCCAGCAGTCTTTTTGCGGGAGGCCTTCCGGAGCAGTACTTC.

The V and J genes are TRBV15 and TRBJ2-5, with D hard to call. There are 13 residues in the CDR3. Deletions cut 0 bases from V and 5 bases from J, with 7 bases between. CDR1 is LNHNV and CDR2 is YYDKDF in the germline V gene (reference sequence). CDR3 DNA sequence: TGTGCCACCAGCAGAGATCAGGTGGAGACCCAGTACTTC. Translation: CATSRDQVETQYF.